This passage covers 11 T cell receptor beta chains from one sample sequenced in a study of tumor and adjacent non-tumor tissue in lung cancer. RNA was extracted from bulk tissue without any cell sorting. The library came from three nested PCR rounds adapted from ARM-PCR protocols. TCRdb fed the multiplex PCR reads into MiXCR, producing one record per CDR3 protein. The sample gives about 140,000 distinct CDR3 sequences, around two thirds of which show up once; roughly 20% is in the top ten. Sequenced sample: lung tumor tissue. All receptors come from a man aged 60 to 69 with small cell lung cancer.

Turning to this clonotype: One end of the junction fails to match germline, which may point to a read error. The rearrangement joins TRBV7-9 to TRBJ2-1, with D possibly TRBD2 on 6 matching bases. This CDR3 region has 13 residues. CDR1 and CDR2 from the germline V gene are SEHNR and FQNEAQ (reference sequence). CDR3 sequence reads: CASSLREANGQFF. CDR3 coding DNA: TGTGCCAGCAGCTTGAGGGAGGCCAATGGGCAGTTCTTC.

This clonotype was recorded a few times. V is TRBV28 and J is TRBJ2-7; possibly TRBD1 for D (5 bases). V was shortened by 6 bases and J by 2 bases, with 23 bases between the two germline ends. The CDR3 consists of 17 residues. Per germline, CDR1 MDHEN and CDR2 SYDVKM. The CDR3 region has the DNA TGTGCCAGCAGCCACCAGTCTTACGAGACAGAGGCCTACGAGCAGTACTTC. Protein sequence: CASSHQSYETEAYEQYF.

Comment on this clonotype: A read error may be the cause here, since a much bigger clone is one base away. This chain connects TRBV5-6 to TRBJ2-1, with unresolved D. In germline, CDR1 is SGHDT, CDR2 YYEEEE. This CDR3 is built from 14 residues. The CDR3 coding sequence is TGTGCCAGCAGCTGGGCAGGATTCTCCTATGATCAGTTCTTC. Translated: CASSWAGFSYDQFF.

In regard to this clonotype: The junction departs from the called germline gene at one end, perhaps through a read error. The chain is built from TRBV11-2 and TRBJ2-3, with 11 bases lining up with TRBD2. Germline CDR1 SGHAT, CDR2 FQNNGV. The CDR3 length is 21 residues. The CDR3 region is CASSSTLDSGRETGFTGTQYF. CDR3 in DNA: TGTGCCAGCAGCTCCACCCTCGATAGCGGGAGGGAAACCGGCTTCACAGGTACGCAGTATTTT.

Concerning this clonotype: Compared with germline, one end of the junction differs, possibly owing to a read error. The V gene is TRBV6-1, the J gene TRBJ2-2; no reliable D call. Germline values: CDR1 MNHNS, CDR2 SASEGT. The CDR3 is made up of 12 amino acids. The CDR3 DNA sequence: TGTGCCAGCAGCGAGAACACCGTGGAGCTGTTTTTT. Its translation: CASSENTVELFF.

The table lists this clonotype with many counts. The rearrangement uses TRBV20-1 and TRBJ1-2; no definite D call. Trimming took 0 bases from V and 5 from J, leaving 7 bases between them. CDR1 DFQATT and CDR2 SNEGSKA come from the germline V gene (reference sequence). There are 12 residues in the CDR3. The CDR3: CSARDTGYGYTF. CDR3 sequence (DNA): TGCAGTGCTAGAGATACCGGGTATGGCTACACCTTC.

The rearrangement links TRBV20-1 to TRBJ2-1; 7 bases agree with TRBD2. There are 19 residues in the CDR3. V trimming: 1 base; J trimming: 1 base; junction bases outside the gene matches: 16. CDR1 DFQATT and CDR2 SNEGSKA come from the germline V gene (reference sequence). The CDR3 sequence is CSARGRPGRRERSYNEQFF. The CDR3 nucleotides are TGCAGTGCTAGAGGTCGTCCGGGAAGGCGGGAGAGGTCCTACAATGAGCAGTTCTTC.

A remark on this clonotype: Without the conserved terminal phenylalanine or tryptophan, this CDR3 likely stems from a read error. No DNA is shown, since the ends of the CDR3 on it are uncertain; the CDR3 is the one TCRdb lists. This CDR3 is CSASDLVRVQVSTEALS. The chain recombines TRBV20-1 with TRBJ1-1. The CDR3 extends over 17 residues, inclusive of both ends. Germline CDR1 is DFQATT and CDR2 is SNEGSKA (reference sequence).

This clonotype has a handful of counts. This chain uses TRBV28 with TRBJ1-3, with TRBD1 matching 9 bases. The CDR3 consists of 14 residues. With 6 bases clipped from V and 2 bases from J, the junction kept 2 bases outside the gene matches. In germline, CDR1 is MDHEN, CDR2 SYDVKM. CDR3 residues: CASRWDRAGNTIYF. The CDR3 nucleotides are TGTGCCAGCAGGTGGGACAGGGCTGGAAACACCATATATTTT. The whole variable domain, remainder taken from reference TRBV28 and TRBJ1-3, is DVKVTQSSRYLVKRTGEKVFLECVQDMDHENMFWYRQDPGLGLRLIYFSYDVKMKEKGDIPEGYSVSREKKERFSLILESASTNQTSMYLCASRWDRAGNTIYFGEGSWLTVV.

This clonotype was counted a single time. The junction departs from germline at one end; a sequencing error may be responsible. The rearrangement joins TRBV5-1 to TRBJ2-1; possibly TRBD1 or TRBD2 for D (5 bases each). The CDR3 consists of 13 residues. The germline V gene has CDR1 SGHRS and CDR2 YFSETQ. CDR3 DNA sequence: TGCGTCAGCAGCGCAGGGACCGTCAATGAGCAGTTCTTC. Translating it yields CVSSAGTVNEQFF. Variable domain in full (rest from reference TRBV5-1 and TRBJ2-1): KAGVTQTPRYLIKTRGQQVTLSCSPISGHRSVSWYQQTPGQGLQFLFEYFSETQRNKGNFPGRFSGRQFSNSRSEMNVSTLELGDSALYLCVSSAGTVNEQFFGPGTRLTVL.

The V call is TRBV6-5, the J call TRBJ1-5; D is undetermined. CDR1 is MNHEY and CDR2 is SVGAGI in the germline V gene. The CDR3 sequence is 15 residues long. V was shortened by 5 bases and J by 8 bases, with 19 bases between the two germline ends. CDR3 residues: CASSDPAIGREPQHF. The DNA for the CDR3 is TGTGCCAGCAGTGACCCCGCGATAGGGAGGGAGCCCCAGCATTTT.